This TCR beta chain was recovered during a study of cytomegalovirus exposure and HLA in healthy donors. PCR involved 60 Vbeta and 13 Jbeta primers. Using immunoSEQ multiplex PCR, the repertoire was profiled, and TCRdb retains in-frame clones only, with some absent. The sample has roughly 150,000 clones, around four fifths seen once. Whole-study results and caveats: A later analysis linked a missense DCLRE1C variant to TCR beta V- and J-gene trimming. When analyzed later, the rates of TCR association showed variation by HLA locus, with DRB1 the most and HLA-C the fewest. Data from an earlier analysis indicated that most TCR beta V segments were productive either about 87% or about 30% of the time.

This clone was found a few times. Antigen specificity is unknown. V was trimmed by 6 bases and J by 4 bases, leaving 13 bases between them. CDR3 length: 14 residues. Germline assignment: CDR1 WSHSY and CDR2 SAAADI. The clonotype was recovered from a man younger than 30 in good health and CMV-seropositive. The V call is TRBV10-2, the J call TRBJ2-1, with D possibly being TRBD2 (6 bases). Sequencing was performed on PBMCs. This CDR3 is CASRPAGIYNEQFF. The CDR3 DNA reads TGCGCCAGCAGGCCCGCGGGGATTTACAATGAGCAGTTCTTC.